These 27 T cell receptor beta chains were all obtained from the same sample, sequenced in a study of cytomegalovirus exposure and HLA in healthy donors. The PCR contained 60 Vbeta and 13 Jbeta primers. TCRdb's copy holds only in-frame clones and misses some; the assay was immunoSEQ multiplex PCR. The data hold around 150,000 clones, with 65% to 75% observed a single time. Sequenced sample: PBMCs. Receptor source: a man aged 60-69 years in good health and CMV-seronegative.

The chain has TRBV28 and TRBJ1-5, with TRBD1 matching 10 bases. Germline CDR1 is MDHEN and CDR2 is SYDVKM. The CDR3 sequence is 18 residues long. Trimming removed 3 bases from V and 2 bases from J; junction bases left unmatched: 10. DNA of the CDR3: TGTGCCAGCAGTTTGACGGGACAGGGGCTTTGGGGCAATCAGCCCCAGCATTTT. It is translated as CASSLTGQGLWGNQPQHF.

The V gene is TRBV6-5, the J gene TRBJ2-5; TRBD1 is a possible D gene (7 bases). CDR3 length: 14 amino acids. The germline CDR1 and CDR2 sequences are MNHEY and SVGAGI. Trimming stripped 0 bases from V and 7 bases from J, with 12 bases between. The CDR3 nucleotides are TGTGCCAGCAGTTACTCGACGCAGGGGGGGACCCAGTACTTC. It codes for CASSYSTQGGTQYF.

The V gene is TRBV5-1, the J gene TRBJ2-2; 11 positions match TRBD2. Trimming took 3 bases from V and 1 from J; bases not matched to a gene: 8. The CDR3 totals 18 residues. Germline V CDR1 and CDR2: SGHRS, YFSETQ. The CDR3 nucleotides read TGCGCCAGCAGCTCGCTCCCTACTAGCGGGAGGAACACCGGGGAGCTGTTTTTT. Translation: CASSSLPTSGRNTGELFF.

CDR3 region: CASSPLQGIQYF. Here the CDR3 DNA reads TGTGCCAGCAGTCCCCTTCAGGGCATTCAGTACTTC. This chain joins TRBV27 and TRBJ2-4, with D maybe TRBD1 (5 bases). The germline CDR1 and CDR2 sequences are MNHEY and SMNVEV (reference sequence). The CDR3 runs 12 residues. Trimming removed 5 bases at V and 9 bases at J, with 11 bases between.

The chain carries TRBV28 and TRBJ1-1, with 10 nucleotides matching TRBD1. The germline V gene has CDR1 MDHEN and CDR2 SYDVKM. V lost 4 bases and J lost 3; bases outside the gene matches: 5. CDR3 length: 15 residues. For the CDR3, the DNA is TGTGCCAGCAGTTCTGACGGGACAGGGGACACTGAAGCTTTCTTT. This gives the protein CASSSDGTGDTEAFF.

The V call is TRBV4-1, the J call TRBJ2-7; D might be TRBD1 (5 bases). Germline V gene sequence: CDR1 MGHRA, CDR2 YSYEKL. Trimming stripped 4 bases from V and 5 bases from J, with 27 bases between. The CDR3 consists of 18 residues. CDR3 in DNA: TGCGCCAGCAGCCCGGGTTATCTAGGGGCGCAGGAATCCGACGAGCAGTACTTC. This sequence encodes CASSPGYLGAQESDEQYF.

The chain joins TRBV6-1 to TRBJ2-7, with 10 bases aligning to TRBD2. This CDR3 spans 13 amino acids. CDR1 and CDR2 (germline): MNHNS, SASEGT. The ends lost 8 bases at V and 2 bases at J; junction bases unmatched: 3. The CDR3 DNA sequence: TGTGCCAGCGTCCTAGCGGGGGCCTACGAGCAGTACTTC. It encodes CASVLAGAYEQYF.

This chain joins TRBV28 and TRBJ1-1; a possible D gene is TRBD1 (6 bases). Trimming took 2 bases from V and 8 from J, leaving 6 bases between them. Germline V gene lookup returns CDR1 MDHEN and CDR2 SYDVKM. This CDR3 spans 11 amino acids. Here the CDR3 reads CASSLTGEAFF. Here the CDR3 DNA reads TGTGCCAGCAGTTTAACAGGGGAAGCTTTCTTT.

CDR3 coding DNA: TGCGCCAGCAGCTTCCCGGTTAGCGGGGCCCGAGAGACCCAGTACTTC. This codes for CASSFPVSGARETQYF. V gene TRBV5-1 combines with J gene TRBJ2-5; 8 positions match TRBD2. The CDR3 runs to 16 residues. J was trimmed by 4 bases and V by 2 bases; bases with no gene match: 10. From germline, CDR1 is SGHRS and CDR2 YFSETQ. The full variable domain, with the rest looked up from reference TRBV5-1 and TRBJ2-5, is KAGVTQTPRYLIKTRGQQVTLSCSPISGHRSVSWYQQTPGQGLQFLFEYFSETQRNKGNFPGRFSGRQFSNSRSEMNVSTLELGDSALYLCASSFPVSGARETQYFGPGTRLLVL.

The table lists this clone with a count of one. This chain joins TRBV19 and TRBJ1-2; D call uncertain. CDR3 length: 13 residues. Between the trimmed V and J ends, which lost 3 bases and 7 bases, there was a span of 12 bases. The germline V gene encodes CDR1 LNHDA and CDR2 SQIVND (reference sequence). For the CDR3, the DNA is TGTGCCAGTAGTATGGCGAGGGTTAGTGGCTACACCTTC. It encodes CASSMARVSGYTF.

Regarding this clone: One end of the junction does not line up with germline, which may come from a read error. The identical CDR3 is also encoded by other nucleotide sequences in the sample. The chain joins TRBV14 to TRBJ1-1, with 8 bases lining up with TRBD1. In germline, CDR1 is SGHDN, CDR2 FVKESK. The CDR3 extends over 16 amino acids. In nucleotides, the CDR3 is TGTGCCAGCAGTCATGGACAGGGCCCCGTTAGCACTGAGGCTTTCTTT. Protein product: CASSHGQGPVSTEAFF.

The gene calls are TRBV7-8 and TRBJ2-2, with a weak D call TRBD2 (6 bases). CDR1 and CDR2 (germline): SGHVS, FQNEAQ. The germline V and J ends were trimmed by 2 bases and 5 bases, with 12 bases remaining between them. CDR3 length: 15 residues. CDR3 bases: TGTGCCAGCAGCTTATCAACGGGGGAGACCGGGGAGCTGTTTTTT. This encodes CASSLSTGETGELFF.

V is TRBV30 and J is TRBJ1-2; D is uncertain. The CDR3 is made up of 11 amino acids. CDR1 is GTSNPN and CDR2 is SVGIG in the germline V gene (reference sequence). Trimming stripped 2 bases from V and 10 bases from J, with 11 bases between. Here the CDR3 reads CAWSRGADYTF. The DNA for the CDR3 is TGTGCCTGGAGTCGGGGAGCGGACTACACCTTC.

The chain employs TRBV7-8 and TRBJ2-3; D gene uncertain. V lost 0 bases, J lost 0 bases, and 10 bases lay in between. Germline V gene data show CDR1 as SGHVS and CDR2 as FQNEAQ. This CDR3 has 16 amino acids. The CDR3: CASSLANSPSTDTQYF. Written as DNA, the CDR3 is TGTGCCAGCAGCTTAGCGAACAGCCCGAGCACAGATACGCAGTATTTT.

V is TRBV7-2 and J is TRBJ1-1; possibly TRBD1 for D (5 bases). Deletions cut 6 bases from V and 6 bases from J, with 14 bases between. The CDR3 runs 13 residues. CDR1 and CDR2 (germline): SGHTA, FQGNSA. This chain's CDR3 is CASRGLATAEAFF. Here the CDR3 DNA reads TGTGCCAGCAGGGGCCTAGCGACAGCTGAAGCTTTCTTT. Complete variable domain (other parts from reference TRBV7-2 and TRBJ1-1): GAGVSQSPSNKVTEKGKDVELRCDPISGHTALYWYRQSLGQGLEFLIYFQGNSAPDKSGLPSDRFSAERTGGSVSTLTIQRTQQEDSAVYLCASRGLATAEAFFGQGTRLTVV.

This chain links TRBV6-5 with TRBJ1-6; 10 positions agree with TRBD1. Trimming at V came to 6 bases and at J to 11 bases, leaving 7 bases not matched to a gene. The CDR3 loop spans 14 amino acids. CDR1 and CDR2 from the germline V gene are MNHEY and SVGAGI. The CDR3 region has the DNA TGTGCCAGCAGCGAGAGACAGGGGGCGACACCCCTCCACTTT. Its translation is CASSERQGATPLHF.

This clone appeared a single time. This sequence joins TRBV7-9 and TRBJ2-5, with D perhaps TRBD1 (6 bases). The CDR3 totals 16 residues. The V gene's germline CDR1 is SEHNR and CDR2 FQNEAQ (reference sequence). The V end lost 5 bases, the J end lost 5 bases, and 21 bases lay between the germline ends. The CDR3 here is CASSPLRGRGRETQYF. In DNA, the CDR3 is TGTGCCAGCAGCCCCCTAAGGGGCAGGGGACGGGAGACCCAGTACTTC.

The chain couples TRBV10-3 to TRBJ2-7; 8 bases fit TRBD1. Per the germline V gene, CDR1 is ENHRY and CDR2 is SYGVKD. CDR3 size: 13 residues. With 3 bases clipped from V and 5 bases from J, the junction kept 3 bases outside the gene matches. In DNA form, the CDR3 reads TGTGCCATCAGTGAACCGACAGGGGACGAGCAGTACTTC. Amino acid sequence: CAISEPTGDEQYF.

This clone was picked up a small number of times. V gene TRBV19 combines with J gene TRBJ2-2; no firm D call. The CDR3 consists of 13 residues. Looked up from germline, CDR1 is LNHDA and CDR2 is SQIVND (reference sequence). V lost 7 bases, J lost 3 bases, and 9 bases lay in between. Here the CDR3 DNA reads TGTGCCAGTACCGGTAGTTACACCGGGGAGCTGTTTTTT. This translates into CASTGSYTGELFF.

The chain links TRBV30 to TRBJ2-5, with D perhaps matching TRBD1 (6 bases). The V gene lost 2 bases and the J gene lost 5 bases, with 15 bases spanning the gap. The germline CDR1 and CDR2 sequences are GTSNPN and SVGIG (reference sequence). This CDR3 spans 14 amino acids. Written as DNA, the CDR3 is TGTGCCTGGAGTCCGGGACACAGTAGGGAGACCCAGTACTTC. This encodes CAWSPGHSRETQYF.

In its sample, this clone was seen a few times. The V call is TRBV9, the J call TRBJ1-6; a weak D match, TRBD1 (6 bases). The CDR3 has 15 residues. From germline, CDR1 is SGDLS and CDR2 YYNGEE. Trimming stripped 3 bases from V and 6 bases from J, with 13 bases between. CDR3 in DNA: TGTGCCAGCAGCGCCAGACAGGATGGTAATTCACCCCTCCACTTT. Translated, it gives CASSARQDGNSPLHF. Filled out from reference TRBV9 and TRBJ1-6, the complete variable domain reads DSGVTQTPKHLITATGQRVTLRCSPRSGDLSVYWYQQSLDQGLQFLIQYYNGEERAKGNILERFSAQQFPDLHSELNLSSLELGDSALYFCASSARQDGNSPLHFGNGTRLTVT.

This rearrangement joins TRBV5-6 to TRBJ1-1; D uncertain. CDR3 length: 13 amino acids. V lost 4 bases to trimming and J lost 0 bases, with 7 bases between them. The V gene's germline CDR1 is SGHDT and CDR2 YYEEEE. The CDR3 spells CASSVRVNTEAFF. The CDR3 DNA is TGTGCCAGCAGCGTTCGAGTGAACACTGAAGCTTTCTTT.

V usage is TRBV29-1 and J usage is TRBJ1-1, with D maybe TRBD1 (5 bases). The V end lost 0 bases, the J end lost 11 bases, and 16 bases lay between the germline ends. CDR1 is SQVTM and CDR2 is ANQGSEA in the germline V gene. CDR3 length: 13 residues. The CDR3 DNA reads as TGCAGCGTTGAAGATCTGGGGCTGATACGGGCTTTCTTT. It yields the protein CSVEDLGLIRAFF.

The rearrangement links TRBV29-1 to TRBJ2-1, with TRBD2 matching over 7 bases. CDR3 size: 12 residues. CDR1 and CDR2 from the germline V gene are SQVTM and ANQGSEA. V dropped 7 bases and J dropped 8; count of bases not matched to a gene: 8. DNA for the CDR3: TGCAGCGGCAGCGAGGCGGGGGATGAGCAGTTCTTC. Its translation is CSGSEAGDEQFF.

This clone was found a few times. The chain joins TRBV10-3 to TRBJ2-5, with D unresolved. The tail of the sequence fits TRBJ2-7 better, so the J call may be wrong. The germline V gene encodes CDR1 ENHRY and CDR2 SYGVKD. CDR3 size: 12 residues. The chain's CDR3 is CAISEVTYEQYF. CDR3 sequence (DNA): TGTGCCATCAGTGAGGTAACCTACGAGCAGTACTTC.

This clone has just a few counts. V is TRBV9 and J is TRBJ1-2, with a possible D match to TRBD1 (6 bases). This CDR3 contains 14 residues. Germline V gene data show CDR1 as SGDLS and CDR2 as YYNGEE. Trimming left V 4 bases short and J 2 bases short, with 12 bases between. CDR3: CASSSLRGNYGYTF. As DNA, the CDR3 is TGTGCCAGCAGCTCCCTGAGGGGGAACTATGGCTACACCTTC. The full variable domain, rest sourced from reference TRBV9 and TRBJ1-2, is DSGVTQTPKHLITATGQRVTLRCSPRSGDLSVYWYQQSLDQGLQFLIQYYNGEERAKGNILERFSAQQFPDLHSELNLSSLELGDSALYFCASSSLRGNYGYTFGSGTRLTVV.

This clone was counted between two and nine times. V usage is TRBV7-2 and J usage is TRBJ2-7; 8 bases are a match to TRBD1. The V gene end was trimmed by 4 bases and the J gene end by 3 bases; junction bases not matched to a gene: 8. The germline V gene encodes CDR1 SGHTA and CDR2 FQGNSA. The CDR3 is made up of 15 amino acids. The CDR3 nucleotides are TGTGCCAGCAGCTCGTCGACAGGGGTAGTCTACGAGCAGTACTTC. This codes for CASSSSTGVVYEQYF.